The T cell receptor beta chain under discussion was sequenced for a study of blood T cell repertoires in COVID-19. In the study overall: Acute and convalescent COVID-19 specimens originated in the United States, Italy and Spain. T cells, B-cell-depleted T cells, or PBMCs supplied cDNA or gDNA.

In the study's own analysis: Estimation of nucleated cell counts was performed using reference gene primer amplification. The protocol was immunoSEQ multiplex PCR, while the TCRdb copy is restricted to in-frame clones and leaves out a portion. The DNA was the basis for D and trimming; V, J and clone size are from that table. Among about 100,000 clones listed, 84% were seen once. The CDR3 totals 15 residues. The germline gives CDR1 LNHDA, CDR2 SQIVND (reference sequence). V shed 5 bases and J shed 5 bases, with 18 bases lying between them. The sequence came from a middle-aged man with active or convalescent COVID-19. The sample comprised peripheral blood. The chain recombines TRBV19 with TRBJ2-5; D not certain. The CDR3 DNA reads TGTGCCAGTAGTCCCCCCTCGCGCGGTCGGGAGACCCAGTACTTC. Its translation: CASSPPSRGRETQYF.